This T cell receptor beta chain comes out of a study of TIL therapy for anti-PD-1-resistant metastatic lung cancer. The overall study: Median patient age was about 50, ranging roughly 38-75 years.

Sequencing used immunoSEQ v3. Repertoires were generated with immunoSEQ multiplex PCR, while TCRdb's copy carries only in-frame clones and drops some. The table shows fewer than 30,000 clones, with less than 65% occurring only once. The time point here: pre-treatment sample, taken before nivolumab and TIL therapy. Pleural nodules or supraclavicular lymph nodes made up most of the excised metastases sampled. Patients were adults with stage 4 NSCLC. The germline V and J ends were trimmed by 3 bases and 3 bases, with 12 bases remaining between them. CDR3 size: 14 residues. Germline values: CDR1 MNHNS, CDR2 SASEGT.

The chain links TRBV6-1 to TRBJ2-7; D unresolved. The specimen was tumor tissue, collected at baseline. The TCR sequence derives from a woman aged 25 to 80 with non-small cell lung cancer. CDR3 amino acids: CASSDFRGSYEQYF. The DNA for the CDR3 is TGTGCCAGCAGTGATTTCCGTGGAAGCTACGAGCAGTACTTC.